This T cell receptor beta chain was captured by sequencing in a study of shared clonotypes between healthy human individuals. A word on this clone: The antigen is undetermined.

Study-wide findings and caveats: Sequencing depth was a factor that was expected to affect clonotype sharing among donors. With few donors, the genetic and exposure-history diversity represented was limited.

With 2 bases removed from V and 2 bases from J, the gap between germline ends came to 26 bases. This CDR3 region has 20 residues. Germline CDR1 reads LNHNV; CDR2 reads YYDKDF (reference sequence). CD4+ cells underwent separation, giving CD45RA+ naive and CD45RA-negative memory subsets. Replicate PCRs run on sorted subsets employed around 200 ng DNA, 25,000 to 35,000 T cell genomes. Measured with immunoSEQ multiplex PCR; TCRdb has only the in-frame clones, and not every one. This sample has 2 million to 2.5 million clones, with approximately 93% found just once. This chain links TRBV15 with TRBJ2-3, with D maybe TRBD1 (5 bases). The sequence was collected from a man younger than 30 in good health. Some clones in this sample may be carry-over from other donors' samples. Sequencing used naive CD4+ T cells from PBMCs. Stated subset: CD45RA+ positively selected. CDR3 amino acids: CATSRPMGRAGSTLTDTQYF. The CDR3 coding sequence is TGTGCCACCAGCAGACCAATGGGCAGGGCCGGAAGTACCCTCACAGATACGCAGTATTTT.